This T cell receptor (beta chain) was documented in a study of OX40 agonist ivuxolimab in advanced cancers. This clone was seen just once. The antigen remains unidentified. Study observations and caveats: The authors did not determine the antigen specificity of the expanded peripheral T cells.

Trimming left V 0 bases short and J 7 bases short, with 10 bases between. Germline V gene sequence: CDR1 SGHDT, CDR2 YYEEEE. The CDR3 runs 14 residues. Produced via immunoSEQ multiplex PCR; TCRdb's table is partial and in-frame only. The table lists approximately 110,000 clones, approximately 90% of them singletons, with roughly 0.8% in the top ten. The material was CD4+ or CD8+ T cells sorted from blood, obtained in a trial of the OX40 agonist ivuxolimab. The chain links TRBV5-6 to TRBJ2-2; D uncertain. This clonotype was obtained from an adult with an advanced solid tumor such as melanoma, head and neck, liver or kidney cancer. CDR3 in amino acids: CASSLGQEDGELFF. In DNA, the CDR3 is TGTGCCAGCAGCTTGGGGCAGGAAGACGGGGAGCTGTTTTTT. The full variable domain, with the rest looked up from reference TRBV5-6 and TRBJ2-2, is DAGVTQSPTHLIKTRGQQVTLRCSPKSGHDTVSWYQQALGQGPQFIFQYYEEEERQRGNFPDRFSGHQFPNYSSELNVNALLLGDSALYLCASSLGQEDGELFFGEGSRLTVL.